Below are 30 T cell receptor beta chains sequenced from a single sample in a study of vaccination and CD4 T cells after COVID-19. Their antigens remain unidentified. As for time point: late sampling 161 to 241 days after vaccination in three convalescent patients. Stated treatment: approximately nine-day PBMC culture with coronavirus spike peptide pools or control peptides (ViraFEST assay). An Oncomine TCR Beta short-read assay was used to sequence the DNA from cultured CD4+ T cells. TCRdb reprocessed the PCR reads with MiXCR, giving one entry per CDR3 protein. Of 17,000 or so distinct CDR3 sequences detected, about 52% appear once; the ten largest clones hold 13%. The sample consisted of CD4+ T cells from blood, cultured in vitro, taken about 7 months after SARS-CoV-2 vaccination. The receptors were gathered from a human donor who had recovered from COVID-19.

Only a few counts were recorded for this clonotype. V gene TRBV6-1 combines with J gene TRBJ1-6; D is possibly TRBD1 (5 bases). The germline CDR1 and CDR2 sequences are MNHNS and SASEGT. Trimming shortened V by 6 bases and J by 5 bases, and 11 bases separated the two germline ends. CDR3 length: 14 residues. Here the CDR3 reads CASRAGRNNSPLHF. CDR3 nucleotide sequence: TGTGCCAGCAGGGCGGGACGGAATAATTCACCCCTCCACTTT.

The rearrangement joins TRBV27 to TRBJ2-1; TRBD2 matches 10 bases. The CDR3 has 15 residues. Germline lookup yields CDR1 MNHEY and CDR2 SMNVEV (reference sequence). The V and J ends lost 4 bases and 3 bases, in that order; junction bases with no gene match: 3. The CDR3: CASSSSSGSYNEQFF. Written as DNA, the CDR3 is TGTGCCAGCAGTTCCTCTAGCGGGAGCTACAATGAGCAGTTCTTC.

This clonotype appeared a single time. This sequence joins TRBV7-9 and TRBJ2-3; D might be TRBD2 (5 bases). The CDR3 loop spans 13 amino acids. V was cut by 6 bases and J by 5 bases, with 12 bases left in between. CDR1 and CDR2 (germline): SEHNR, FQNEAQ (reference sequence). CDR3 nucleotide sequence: TGTGCCAGCAGTTCAGAGGGTGGAGATACGCAGTATTTT. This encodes CASSSEGGDTQYF.

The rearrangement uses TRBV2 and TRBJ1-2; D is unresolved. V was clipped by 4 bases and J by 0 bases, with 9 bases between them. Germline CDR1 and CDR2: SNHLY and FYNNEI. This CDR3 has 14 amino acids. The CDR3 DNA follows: TGTGCCAGCAGTGCCCAGAGTACTAACTATGGCTACACCTTC. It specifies CASSAQSTNYGYTF.

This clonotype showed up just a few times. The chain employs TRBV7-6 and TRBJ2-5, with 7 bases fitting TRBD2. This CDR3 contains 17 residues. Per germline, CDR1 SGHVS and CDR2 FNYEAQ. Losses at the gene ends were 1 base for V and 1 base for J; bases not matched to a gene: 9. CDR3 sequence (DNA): TGTGCCAGCAGCTTAGGGGGGAGGGGAACCATCCAAGAGACCCAGTACTTC. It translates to CASSLGGRGTIQETQYF.

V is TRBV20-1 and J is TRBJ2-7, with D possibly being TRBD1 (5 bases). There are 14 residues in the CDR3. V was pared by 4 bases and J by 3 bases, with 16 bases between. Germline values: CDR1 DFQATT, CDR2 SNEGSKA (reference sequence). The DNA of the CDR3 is TGCAGTGCTAAAGCACCGCAGGGAAGCTACGAGCAGTACTTC. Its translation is CSAKAPQGSYEQYF.

Here the CDR3 DNA reads TGTGCCATCAACTCCAACCGGGCAGATACGCAGTATTTT. This encodes CAINSNRADTQYF. The J gene is TRBJ2-3, the V gene TRBV10-3; D uncertain. V lost 7 bases to trimming and J lost 4 bases, with 12 bases between them. The CDR3 has 13 amino acids. From germline, CDR1 is ENHRY and CDR2 SYGVKD.

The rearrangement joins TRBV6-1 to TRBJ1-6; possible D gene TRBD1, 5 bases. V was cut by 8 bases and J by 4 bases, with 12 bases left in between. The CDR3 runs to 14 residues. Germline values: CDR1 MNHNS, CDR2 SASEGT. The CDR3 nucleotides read TGTGCCAGCGGGGGTGGGGGTTATAATTCACCCCTCCACTTT. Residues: CASGGGGYNSPLHF.

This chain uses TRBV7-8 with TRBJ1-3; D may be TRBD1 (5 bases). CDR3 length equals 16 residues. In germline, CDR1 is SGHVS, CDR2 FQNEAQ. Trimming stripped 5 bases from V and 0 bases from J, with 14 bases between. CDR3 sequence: CASSPRRQRSGNTIYF. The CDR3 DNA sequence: TGTGCCAGCAGCCCACGGAGACAGCGCTCTGGAAACACCATATATTTT.

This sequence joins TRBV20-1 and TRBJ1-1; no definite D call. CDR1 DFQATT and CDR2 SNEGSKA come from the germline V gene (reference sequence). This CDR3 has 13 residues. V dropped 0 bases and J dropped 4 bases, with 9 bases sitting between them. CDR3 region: CSAREGIGTEAFF. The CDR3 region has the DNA TGCAGTGCTAGAGAGGGGATCGGCACTGAAGCTTTCTTT.

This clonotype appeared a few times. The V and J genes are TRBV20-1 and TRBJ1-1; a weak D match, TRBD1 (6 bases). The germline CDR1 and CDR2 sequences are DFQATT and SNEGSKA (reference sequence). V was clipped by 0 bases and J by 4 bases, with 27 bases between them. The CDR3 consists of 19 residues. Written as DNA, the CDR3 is TGCAGTGCTAGAGATCCCTGGGGGGCGGTCGTAGTACAGGGCACTGAAGCTTTCTTT. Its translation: CSARDPWGAVVVQGTEAFF.

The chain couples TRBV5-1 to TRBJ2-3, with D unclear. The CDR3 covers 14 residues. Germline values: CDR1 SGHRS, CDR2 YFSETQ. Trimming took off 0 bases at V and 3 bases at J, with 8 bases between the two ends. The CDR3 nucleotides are TGCGCCAGCAGCTTGGCCGGTGAGACAGATACGCAGTATTTT. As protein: CASSLAGETDTQYF.

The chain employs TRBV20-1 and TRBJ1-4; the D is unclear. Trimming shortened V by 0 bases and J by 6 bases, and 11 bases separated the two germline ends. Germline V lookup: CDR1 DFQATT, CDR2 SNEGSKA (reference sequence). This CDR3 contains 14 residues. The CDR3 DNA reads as TGCAGTGCTAGAGACAGGAAGGCGGATGAAAAACTGTTTTTT. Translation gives CSARDRKADEKLFF.

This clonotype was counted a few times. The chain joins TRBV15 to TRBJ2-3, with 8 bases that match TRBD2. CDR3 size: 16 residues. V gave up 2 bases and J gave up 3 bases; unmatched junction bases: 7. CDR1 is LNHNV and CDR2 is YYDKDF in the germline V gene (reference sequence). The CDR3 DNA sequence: TGTGCCACCAGCAGAACACCGGGGGGGCTTACAGATACGCAGTATTTT. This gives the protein CATSRTPGGLTDTQYF.

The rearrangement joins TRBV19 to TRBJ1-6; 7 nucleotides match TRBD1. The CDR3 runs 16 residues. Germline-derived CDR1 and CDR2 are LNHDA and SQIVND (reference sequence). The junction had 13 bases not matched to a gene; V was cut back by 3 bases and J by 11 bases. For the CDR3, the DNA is TGTGCCAGTAGTATCTTCTTGGGGCAGGGGGATCCACCCCTCCACTTT. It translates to CASSIFLGQGDPPLHF.

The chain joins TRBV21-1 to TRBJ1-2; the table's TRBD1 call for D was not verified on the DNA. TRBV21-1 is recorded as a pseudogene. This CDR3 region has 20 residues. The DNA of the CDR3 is TGTGCCAGCAGCAATATAGGGTTTGGCAAGGTGCAGGGGGAGAACTATGGCTACACCTTC. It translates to CASSNIGFGKVQGENYGYTF.

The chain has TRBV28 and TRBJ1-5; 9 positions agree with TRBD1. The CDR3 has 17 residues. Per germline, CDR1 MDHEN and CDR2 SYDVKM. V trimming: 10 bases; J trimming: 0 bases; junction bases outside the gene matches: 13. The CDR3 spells CATYPPGQGGSNQPQHF. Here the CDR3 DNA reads TGTGCCACCTACCCCCCGGGACAGGGTGGTAGCAATCAGCCCCAGCATTTT.

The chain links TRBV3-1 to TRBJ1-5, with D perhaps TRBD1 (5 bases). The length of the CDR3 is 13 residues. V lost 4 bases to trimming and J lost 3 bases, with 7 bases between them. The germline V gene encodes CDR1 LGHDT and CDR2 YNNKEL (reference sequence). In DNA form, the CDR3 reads TGTGCCAGCAGCCGAGGGGACAATCAGCCCCAGCATTTT. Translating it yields CASSRGDNQPQHF. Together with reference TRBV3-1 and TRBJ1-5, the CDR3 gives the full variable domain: DTAVSQTPKYLVTQMGNDKSIKCEQNLGHDTMYWYKQDSKKFLKIMFSYNNKELIINETVPNRFSPKSPDKAHLNLHINSLELGDSAVYFCASSRGDNQPQHFGDGTRLSIL.

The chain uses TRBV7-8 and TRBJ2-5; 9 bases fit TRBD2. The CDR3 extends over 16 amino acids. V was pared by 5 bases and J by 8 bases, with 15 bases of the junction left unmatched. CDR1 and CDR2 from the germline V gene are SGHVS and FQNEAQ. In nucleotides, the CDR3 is TGTGCCAGCAGCCCCGACCTAGCGGGGTCCTTTGGTACCCAGTACTTC. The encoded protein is CASSPDLAGSFGTQYF.

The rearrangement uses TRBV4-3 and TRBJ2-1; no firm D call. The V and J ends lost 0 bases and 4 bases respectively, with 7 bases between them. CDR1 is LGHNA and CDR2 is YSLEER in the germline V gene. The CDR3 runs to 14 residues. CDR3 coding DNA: TGCGCCAGCAGCCAAGAAGACCGTTACAATGAGCAGTTCTTC. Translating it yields CASSQEDRYNEQFF.

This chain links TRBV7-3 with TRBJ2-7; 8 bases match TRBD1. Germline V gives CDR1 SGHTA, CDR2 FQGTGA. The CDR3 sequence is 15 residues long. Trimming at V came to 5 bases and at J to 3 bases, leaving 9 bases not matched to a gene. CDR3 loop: CASSLNPGTGYEQYF. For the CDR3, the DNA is TGTGCCAGCAGCCTAAATCCCGGGACAGGCTACGAGCAGTACTTC.

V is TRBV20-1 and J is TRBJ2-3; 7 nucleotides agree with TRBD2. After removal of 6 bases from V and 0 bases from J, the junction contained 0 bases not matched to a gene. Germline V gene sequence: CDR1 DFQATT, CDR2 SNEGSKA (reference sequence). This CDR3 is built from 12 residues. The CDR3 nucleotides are TGCAGTGCCGGGGGGAGCACAGATACGCAGTATTTT. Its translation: CSAGGSTDTQYF.

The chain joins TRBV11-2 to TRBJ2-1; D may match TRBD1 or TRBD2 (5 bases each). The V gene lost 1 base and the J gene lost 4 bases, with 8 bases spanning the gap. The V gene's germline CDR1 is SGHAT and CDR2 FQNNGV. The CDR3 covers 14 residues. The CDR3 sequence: CASSLGGAYNEQFF. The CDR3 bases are TGTGCCAGCAGCTTAGGAGGGGCATACAATGAGCAGTTCTTC.

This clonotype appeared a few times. Written as DNA, the CDR3 is TGTGCCAGCACCCCTACAGGGAGAGTTATCTACGAGCAGTACTTC. This encodes CASTPTGRVIYEQYF. V is TRBV27 and J is TRBJ2-7; D is perhaps TRBD1 (6 bases). Trimming took off 7 bases at V and 3 bases at J, with 19 bases between the two ends. CDR3 size: 15 residues. Germline CDR1 and CDR2: MNHEY and SMNVEV (reference sequence).

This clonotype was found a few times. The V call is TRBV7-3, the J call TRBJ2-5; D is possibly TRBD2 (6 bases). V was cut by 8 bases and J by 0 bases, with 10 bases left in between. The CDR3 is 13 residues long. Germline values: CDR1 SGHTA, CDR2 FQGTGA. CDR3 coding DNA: TGTGCCAGCGCCCGGGACTACCAAGAGACCCAGTACTTC. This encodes CASARDYQETQYF.

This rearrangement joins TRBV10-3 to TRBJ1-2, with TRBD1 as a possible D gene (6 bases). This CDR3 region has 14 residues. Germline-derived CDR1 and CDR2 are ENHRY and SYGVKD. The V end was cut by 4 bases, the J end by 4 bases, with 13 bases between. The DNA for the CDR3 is TGTGCCATCAGTGTCCGGACAGAGTCCTATGGCTACACCTTC. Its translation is CAISVRTESYGYTF.

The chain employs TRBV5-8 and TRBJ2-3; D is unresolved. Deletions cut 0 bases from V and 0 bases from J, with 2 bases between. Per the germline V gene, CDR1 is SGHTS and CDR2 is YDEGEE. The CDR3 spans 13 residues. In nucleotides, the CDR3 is TGTGCCAGCAGCTTGGACAGCACAGATACGCAGTATTTT. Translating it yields CASSLDSTDTQYF.

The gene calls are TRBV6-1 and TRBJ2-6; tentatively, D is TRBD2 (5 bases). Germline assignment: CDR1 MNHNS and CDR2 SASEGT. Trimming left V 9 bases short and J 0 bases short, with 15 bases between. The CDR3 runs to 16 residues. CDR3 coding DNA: TGTGCCAGTGAGAGAGGGTTAAGCTCTGGGGCCAACGTCCTGACTTTC. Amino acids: CASERGLSSGANVLTF.

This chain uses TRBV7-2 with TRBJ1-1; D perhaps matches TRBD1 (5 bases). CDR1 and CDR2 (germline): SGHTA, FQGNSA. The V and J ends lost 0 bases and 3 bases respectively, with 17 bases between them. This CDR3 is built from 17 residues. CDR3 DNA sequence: TGTGCCAGCAGCTTAGCGGCTTCGTGGGGGGGGTACACTGAAGCTTTCTTT. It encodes CASSLAASWGGYTEAFF.

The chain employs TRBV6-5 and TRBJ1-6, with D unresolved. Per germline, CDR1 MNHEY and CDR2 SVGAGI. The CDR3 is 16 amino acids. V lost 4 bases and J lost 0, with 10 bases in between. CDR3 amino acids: CASSSDGSSYNSPLHF. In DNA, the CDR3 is TGTGCCAGCAGTTCGGACGGGAGCTCCTATAATTCACCCCTCCACTTT.